These 31 T cell receptor beta chains share one sample of origin, sequenced in a study of glioma-infiltrating T cells. Amplification of TCR alpha and beta CDR3 regions from RNA used iRepertoire nested multiplex PCR. TCRdb reanalysed the multiplex PCR reads using MiXCR and keeps one entry per CDR3 protein. Here the sample spans around 170,000 distinct CDR3 sequences, more than 35% being singletons. Sequencing input: glioma tissue, nonneoplastic brain tissue, or PBMCs (not recorded which). Every receptor here comes from a human donor with low-grade glioma or glioblastoma, undergoing nonglioma brain surgery, or in good health (not recorded which).

In its sample, this clonotype was seen many times. V is TRBV12-3 or TRBV12-4 and J is TRBJ1-1; a possible D gene is TRBD1 (6 bases). This CDR3 has 11 residues. Trimming stripped 6 bases from V and 6 bases from J, with 8 bases between. The CDR3 here is CASRDRAEAFF. For the CDR3, the DNA is TGTGCCAGCAGGGACAGAGCTGAAGCTTTCTTT.

CDR3: CSVVESSYEQYF. CDR3 DNA sequence: TGCAGCGTTGTCGAGAGCTCCTACGAGCAGTACTTC. The chain combines TRBV29-1 with TRBJ2-7; D call uncertain. This CDR3 comprises 12 residues. Germline loops: CDR1 SQVTM, CDR2 ANQGSEA. The V end lost 4 bases, the J end lost 0 bases, and 7 bases lay between the germline ends.

This clonotype was detected ten times or more. The chain is built from TRBV5-1 and TRBJ1-1, with D perhaps matching TRBD1 (6 bases). Germline CDR1 SGHRS, CDR2 YFSETQ. The CDR3 loop spans 14 amino acids. V lost 6 bases and J lost 2, with 14 bases in between. The CDR3 region is CASTLGAANTEAFF. Here the CDR3 DNA reads TGCGCCAGCACTTTGGGGGCTGCCAACACTGAAGCTTTCTTT.

Concerning this clonotype: The missing conserved phenylalanine or tryptophan at the end of this CDR3 makes a read error likely. This chain's CDR3 is CASSSVTGTNEQFS. In DNA, the CDR3 is TGCGCCAGCAGCTCGGTGACAGGGACCAATGAGCAGTTCTCC. The gene calls are TRBV5-1 and TRBJ2-1; 7 positions agree with TRBD1. With V trimmed by 3 bases and J by 6 bases, 6 bases remained unmatched. Germline CDR1 and CDR2: SGHRS and YFSETQ. The CDR3 has 14 residues.

This clonotype was seen once. V and J are TRBV6-1 and TRBJ1-5, with D perhaps being TRBD1 or TRBD2 (5 bases each). The J call may not be correct, given that the DNA end is closer to TRBJ2-3. The CDR3 covers 16 residues. Per germline, CDR1 MNHNS and CDR2 SASEGT. CDR3 sequence reads: CASSGPFRQGDQPQYF. The DNA for the CDR3 is TGTGCCAGCAGTGGCCCTTTTAGGCAGGGAGATCAGCCCCAGTATTTT.

The CDR3 reads CASSPEETQYF. The DNA of the CDR3 is TGTGCCAGCTCACCGGAAGAGACCCAGTACTTC. The rearrangement uses TRBV18 and TRBJ2-5; D gene unclear. Germline CDR1 KGHSH, CDR2 LQKENI. V lost 3 bases to trimming and J lost 3 bases, with 2 bases between them. This CDR3 has 11 residues.

This clonotype was seen more than once but under ten times. CDR3 protein: CASSVGLDNEQFF. The DNA of the CDR3 is TGTGCCAGCAGCGTAGGGTTAGACAATGAGCAGTTCTTC. V gene TRBV9 combines with J gene TRBJ2-1; D uncertain. From germline, CDR1 is SGDLS and CDR2 YYNGEE. This CDR3 is built from 13 residues. V shed 0 bases and J shed 5 bases, with 6 bases lying between them.

This clonotype was counted at least ten times. This chain connects TRBV11-2 to TRBJ2-7; 8 bases line up with TRBD1. The CDR3 is made up of 15 amino acids. CDR1 SGHAT and CDR2 FQNNGV come from the germline V gene. V shed 4 bases, J shed 7 bases, and the junction held 12 bases outside the gene matches. The CDR3 DNA sequence: TGTGCCAGCAGCTCCGCTCGGACAGGGATGTCGGAGCAGTACTTC. Its protein is CASSSARTGMSEQYF.

In regard to this clonotype: This may be a read error: a much more frequent sequence differs by one nucleotide. V and J are TRBV29-1 and TRBJ1-1; D is perhaps TRBD1 (5 bases). The CDR3 spans 13 residues. Germline V CDR1 and CDR2: SQVTM, ANQGSEA. The germline V and J ends were trimmed by 8 bases and 0 bases, with 13 bases remaining between them. Here the CDR3 reads CSLTGLLNTEAFF. Written as DNA, the CDR3 is TGCAGCTTAACGGGACTGTTGAACACTGAAGCTTTCTTT.

To note about this clonotype: Being one base from a much bigger clone, this may be a read error. The chain employs TRBV11-2 and TRBJ1-5, with D uncertain. The CDR3 spans 12 residues. Trimming shortened V by 7 bases and J by 3 bases, and 7 bases separated the two germline ends. The V gene's germline CDR1 is SGHAT and CDR2 FQNNGV. The CDR3 region is CASIAYNQPQHF. CDR3 bases: TGTGCCAGCATCGCCTACAATCAGCCCCAGCATTTT.

This clonotype came up once. The junction does not match germline at one end; this may be a read error. The J gene is TRBJ2-1, the V gene TRBV20-1; D is uncertain. The CDR3 loop spans 16 amino acids. The germline gives CDR1 DFQATT, CDR2 SNEGSKA (reference sequence). The DNA of the CDR3 is TGCAGTGCTAGAGAGGGCCGCCAGGTCTCCTACAATGAGAAGTTCTTC. Translated: CSAREGRQVSYNEKFF.

This clonotype was counted a few times. Being one base from a much bigger clone, this may be a read error. V and J are TRBV28 and TRBJ2-7; D is unresolved. Trimming cost V 5 bases and J 5 bases, with 19 bases left between them. CDR3 length: 15 amino acids. In germline, CDR1 is MDHEN, CDR2 SYDVKM. CDR3 amino acids: CASSLPVGLLHEQYF. The CDR3 DNA reads as TGTGCCAGCAGTCTCCCCGTAGGTTTACTCCACGAGCAGTACTTC.

Details on this clonotype: It may be a read error: a sequence one base away is much more abundant. The genes are TRBV20-1 and TRBJ2-3; 13 positions match TRBD2. The CDR3 runs to 18 residues. V lost 2 bases to trimming and J lost 0 bases; unmatched junction nucleotides: 8. Looked up from germline, CDR1 is DFQATT and CDR2 is SNEGSKA (reference sequence). The CDR3: CSARQTSGRMQSTDTQYF. The CDR3 coding sequence is TGCAGTGCTAGACAGACTAGCGGGAGGATGCAAAGCACAGATACGCAGTATTTT.

A remark on this clonotype: This may be a read error, as it is one base from a much larger clone. This chain links TRBV2 with TRBJ1-6, with D maybe TRBD1 (6 bases). Germline assignment: CDR1 SNHLY and CDR2 FYNNEI. The V end lost 6 bases, the J end lost 12 bases, and 15 bases lay between the germline ends. This CDR3 is 13 amino acids long. DNA of the CDR3: TGTGCCAGCAGGGAACAGGGTTATGGACCCCTCCACTTT. Residues: CASREQGYGPLHF.

This clonotype was detected ten times or more. The rearrangement joins TRBV28 to TRBJ2-5; D not resolved. The germline V gene has CDR1 MDHEN and CDR2 SYDVKM. There are 17 residues in the CDR3. Trimming removed 3 bases from V and 4 bases from J, with 21 bases in between. This CDR3 reads CASSFLRAQKIVETQYF. DNA of the CDR3: TGTGCCAGCAGTTTCCTCCGGGCACAGAAGATAGTAGAGACCCAGTACTTC.

J is TRBJ2-1 and V is TRBV5-1; 9 bases are shared with TRBD2. Germline CDR1 SGHRS, CDR2 YFSETQ. This CDR3 has 15 amino acids. V dropped 0 bases and J dropped 8; count of bases not matched to a gene: 6. The CDR3 DNA reads TGCGCCAGCAGCTTGGTAGCGGGAGTACAGGATGAGCAGTTCTTC. This gives the protein CASSLVAGVQDEQFF.

This clonotype showed up many times. V is TRBV2 and J is TRBJ1-2, with D possibly TRBD1 on 5 matching bases. From germline, CDR1 is SNHLY and CDR2 FYNNEI. Between the trimmed V and J ends, which lost 7 bases and 3 bases, there was a span of 12 bases. The CDR3 runs 13 residues. CDR3 DNA: TGTGCCAGCAAGGAGGGGCAGGACTATGGCTACACCTTC. It is translated as CASKEGQDYGYTF.

Worth noting for this clonotype: Being one base from a much bigger clone, this may be a read error. This chain uses TRBV2 with TRBJ2-5; D remains ambiguous. The length of the CDR3 is 13 residues. Germline CDR1 SNHLY, CDR2 FYNNEI. CDR3: CASSEAGPETRYF. CDR3 coding DNA: TGTGCCAGCAGTGAAGCAGGCCCAGAGACCCGGTACTTC.

Note on this clonotype: A read error may explain this, as a much larger clone is one base away. The chain uses TRBV2 and TRBJ2-7; TRBD1 is a possible D gene (5 bases). The V gene lost 9 bases and the J gene lost 5 bases, with 17 bases spanning the gap. The germline CDR1 and CDR2 sequences are SNHLY and FYNNEI. The CDR3 consists of 13 residues. The CDR3 DNA sequence: TGTGCCAGGAACCTGGACATAGCCAACGAGCAGTACTTC. This encodes CARNLDIANEQYF.

As to this clonotype: Relative to the germline gene, one junction end is altered; a read error may explain this. The J gene is TRBJ2-4, the V gene TRBV11-2, with D perhaps being TRBD1 or TRBD2 (6 bases each). Germline V lookup: CDR1 SGHAT, CDR2 FQNNGV. This CDR3 is built from 13 residues. The CDR3 loop is CASGLGGGNIQYF. The CDR3 bases are TGTGCCAGCGGCTTAGGAGGGGGAAACATTCAGTACTTC.

The chain uses TRBV7-3 and TRBJ2-3, with TRBD2 as a possible D gene (5 bases). The CDR3 sequence is 14 residues long. Germline CDR1 is SGHTA and CDR2 is FQGTGA. Trimming pared 8 bases from V and 2 bases from J, leaving 14 bases between. The CDR3 bases are TGTGCCAGCGCCCCTACTAGTTCCACAGATACGCAGTATTTT. Amino acid sequence: CASAPTSSTDTQYF. The entire variable domain, with the rest obtained from reference TRBV7-3 and TRBJ2-3, is as follows: GAGVSQTPSNKVTEKGKYVELRCDPISGHTALYWYRQSLGQGPEFLIYFQGTGAADDSGLPNDRFFAVRPEGSVSTLKIQRTERGDSAVYLCASAPTSSTDTQYFGPGTRLTVL.

Only one count was recorded for this clonotype. The chain carries TRBV29-1 and TRBJ2-3; D perhaps matches TRBD2 (5 bases). The CDR3 has 13 residues. Germline V gene data show CDR1 as SQVTM and CDR2 as ANQGSEA. Between the trimmed V and J ends, which lost 4 bases and 9 bases, there was a span of 17 bases. CDR3 bases: TGCAGCGTTGTGCGCGGGTGGGCCGAAACGCAGTATTTT. Translated: CSVVRGWAETQYF.

In regard to this clonotype: An end of the junction differs from the germline gene, which may be a read error. This chain connects TRBV6-6 to TRBJ2-3, with 8 bases that match TRBD2. The germline gives CDR1 MNHNY, CDR2 SVGAGI (reference sequence). This CDR3 region has 14 residues. The CDR3 region is CATFGTRGEGTQYF. CDR3 sequence (DNA): TGTGCCACCTTCGGGACTAGAGGAGAGGGGACCCAGTACTTT.

J is TRBJ2-1 and V is TRBV28; 8 nucleotides match TRBD2. CDR3 length: 15 amino acids. CDR1 MDHEN and CDR2 SYDVKM come from the germline V gene. The ends lost 5 bases at V and 8 bases at J; junction bases unmatched: 11. The CDR3 is CASSRIPNSGDEQFF. CDR3 DNA sequence: TGTGCCAGCAGTCGCATTCCTAATAGCGGGGATGAGCAGTTCTTC.

In its sample, this clonotype was seen many times. V and J are TRBV28 and TRBJ1-1; TRBD1 matches 7 bases. J lost 5 bases, V lost 5 bases, and 5 bases had no gene match. CDR3 length: 13 residues. Per the germline V gene, CDR1 is MDHEN and CDR2 is SYDVKM. The CDR3 spells CASSPPQGTEAFF. The CDR3 nucleotides read TGTGCCAGCAGTCCCCCACAGGGGACTGAAGCTTTCTTT.

The gene calls are TRBV24-1 and TRBJ1-2, with unresolved D. This CDR3 is built from 16 residues. V was clipped by 3 bases and J by 4 bases, with 17 bases between them. Germline CDR1 and CDR2: KGHDR and SFDVKD. CDR3 bases: TGTGCCACCAGTGATGCAACCGCGGGCGGGAGCTATGGCTACACCTTC. Amino acid sequence: CATSDATAGGSYGYTF.

This clonotype was observed a few times. The rearrangement joins TRBV12-3 or TRBV12-4 to TRBJ2-2; TRBD2 agrees at 9 bases. This CDR3 contains 15 residues. With 3 bases clipped from V and 4 bases from J, the junction kept 3 bases outside the gene matches. The CDR3 loop reads CASSFRGGATGELFF. The CDR3 DNA reads TGTGCCAGCAGTTTCCGCGGGGGGGCCACCGGGGAGCTGTTTTTT.

The chain joins TRBV20-1 to TRBJ1-6, with TRBD1 matching 8 bases. Trimming removed 5 bases from V and 5 bases from J; junction bases left unmatched: 2. Germline V lookup: CDR1 DFQATT, CDR2 SNEGSKA (reference sequence). The CDR3 is 13 amino acids. CDR3 sequence: CSALQGDNSPLHF. CDR3 nucleotide sequence: TGCAGTGCTCTACAGGGGGATAATTCACCCCTCCACTTT.

V and J are TRBV2 and TRBJ2-6; no firm D call. Trimming took 9 bases from V and 0 from J, leaving 9 bases between them. Germline CDR1 and CDR2: SNHLY and FYNNEI. This CDR3 is built from 14 residues. CDR3 in amino acids: CARGSHSGANVLTF. Written as DNA, the CDR3 is TGTGCCAGAGGTTCACACTCTGGGGCCAACGTCCTGACTTTC. The variable domain in full, completed from reference TRBV2 and TRBJ2-6, reads EPEVTQTPSHQVTQMGQEVILRCVPISNHLYFYWYRQILGQKVEFLVSFYNNEISEKSEIFDDQFSVERPDGSNFTLKIRSTKLEDSAMYFCARGSHSGANVLTFGAGSRLTVL.

This chain uses TRBV5-6 with TRBJ1-1; maybe TRBD1 (5 bases). The germline V gene has CDR1 SGHDT and CDR2 YYEEEE. V shed 4 bases and J shed 1 base, with 11 bases lying between them. There are 14 residues in the CDR3. CDR3 nucleotides: TGTGCCAGCAGCGGGGACCTACAGAACACTGAAGCTTTCTTT. Translated, it gives CASSGDLQNTEAFF.

Of note for this clonotype: A clone one base away is much larger, so this may be a read error. The chain combines TRBV18 with TRBJ1-1; D is possibly TRBD1 (5 bases). CDR1 is KGHSH and CDR2 is LQKENI in the germline V gene. The CDR3 is 13 amino acids. CDR3 nucleotide sequence: TGTGCCAGCTCACCGACCTGGGGCACTAAAGCTTTCTTT. The encoded protein is CASSPTWGTKAFF.